These T cell receptor beta chains were read from a single sample in a study of blood T cell repertoires in COVID-19. The assay was immunoSEQ multiplex PCR, and TCRdb's table has in-frame clones only and misses some. This sample has 130,000 to 150,000 clones, with 80% to 90% found just once. Sample: PBMCs or T cells enriched from blood (not recorded which). The receptors here all came from a man aged 60 to 69 who had recovered from COVID-19. The CDR3 runs from the conserved cysteine through the conserved F or W. A D gene is named only where the DNA matches it firmly. The listing skips clone size in some rows; elsewhere it reads once, few, many or a size class.

j_call	clone_size	d_call	v_call	cdr3_aa	cdr3_nt
TRBJ1-3	NA	TRBD1	TRBV6-6	CASSSWGQSSGNTIYF	TGTGCCAGCAGTTCCTGGGGACAGAGCTCTGGAAACACCATATATTTT
TRBJ2-6	NA	TRBD2	TRBV4-1	CASSPGTSISGANVLTF	TGCGCCAGCAGCCCCGGGACTAGTATCTCTGGGGCCAACGTCCTGACTTTC
TRBJ2-4	NA	NA	TRBV7-8	CASSLRGGAGAKNIQYF	TGTGCCAGCAGCTTAAGAGGGGGGGCGGGAGCCAAAAACATTCAGTACTTC
TRBJ2-1	few	NA	TRBV13	CASSLVHQGSEQFF	TGTGCCAGCAGCTTGGTCCATCAGGGCAGTGAGCAGTTCTTC
TRBJ2-1	NA	TRBD2	TRBV29-1	CSVRGGGDYNEQFF	TGCAGCGTTCGGGGCGGGGGGGATTACAATGAGCAGTTCTTC
TRBJ1-2	NA	TRBD1	TRBV6-5	CASRPGQGGGYTF	TGTGCCAGCAGACCGGGACAGGGTGGTGGCTACACCTTC
TRBJ1-5	NA	TRBD1	TRBV19	CASSSTGNNQPQHF	TGTGCCAGTAGCTCGACAGGGAACAATCAGCCCCAGCATTTT
TRBJ2-7	NA	TRBD2	TRBV20-1	CSASLAGRYEQYF	TGCAGTGCTAGTTTAGCGGGGAGGTACGAGCAGTACTTC
TRBJ1-1	NA	NA	TRBV14	CASSRTVNTEAFF	TGTGCCAGCAGCCGCACAGTGAACACTGAAGCTTTCTTT
TRBJ2-2	NA	TRBD2	TRBV19	CASTGAGVNTGELFF	TGTGCCTCAACGGGCGCGGGGGTCAACACCGGGGAGCTGTTTTTT
TRBJ1-4	NA	TRBD1	TRBV25-1	CASNRGGEKLFF	TGTGCCAGCAACAGGGGTGGGGAAAAACTGTTTTTT
TRBJ1-1	NA	NA	TRBV5-1	CASSGGGTEAFF	TGCGCCAGCAGCGGGGGAGGCACTGAAGCTTTCTTT
TRBJ2-5	NA	TRBD2	TRBV13	CASSFGGSQETQYF	TGTGCCAGCAGCTTCGGCGGGAGCCAAGAGACCCAGTACTTC